A single sample gave rise to the 13 T cell receptor beta chains below, sequenced in a study of T cells in Graves' hyperthyroidism and ophthalmopathy. The source material, RNA transcripts, was used to amplify TCR beta CDR3 regions. With the HTBI primer set, the TCR CDR3 went through a first round of RT-PCR. Via MiXCR, TCRdb re-called the multiplex PCR reads, giving one row per CDR3 protein. In the table there are about 640,000 distinct CDR3 sequences, less than 25% of which are singletons. Material: blood. The receptors come from a man aged 25-45 years with Graves' ophthalmopathy.

This rearrangement joins TRBV19 to TRBJ1-1; unclear D gene. V gave up 7 bases and J gave up 7 bases, with 13 bases separating them. CDR1 is LNHDA and CDR2 is SQIVND in the germline V gene (reference sequence). This CDR3 comprises 12 residues. This chain's CDR3 is CASTQFSGEAFF. Written as DNA, the CDR3 is TGTGCCAGTACCCAATTTTCAGGTGAAGCTTTCTTT.

In this sample, this clonotype turned up many times. The rearrangement links TRBV28 to TRBJ1-1; D uncertain. V was clipped by 5 bases and J by 3 bases, with 19 bases between them. The CDR3 spans 16 residues. The germline V gene encodes CDR1 MDHEN and CDR2 SYDVKM. CDR3 nucleotides: TGTGCCAGCAGTCCCCCGCGCCCCGGGCCCTACACTGAAGCTTTCTTT. As protein: CASSPPRPGPYTEAFF.

The sample holds a few counts of this clonotype. The chain joins TRBV5-1 to TRBJ2-4; a possible D gene is TRBD2 (5 bases). With 6 bases removed from V and 1 base from J, the gap between germline ends came to 11 bases. The CDR3 sequence is 14 residues long. Germline V CDR1 and CDR2: SGHRS, YFSETQ. The CDR3 loop is CASTYGDAKNIQYF. As DNA, the CDR3 is TGCGCCAGCACCTACGGGGATGCCAAAAACATTCAGTACTTC.

This clonotype occurred a few times. J is TRBJ1-5 and V is TRBV24-1; 7 bases line up with TRBD1. Germline V gene lookup returns CDR1 KGHDR and CDR2 SFDVKD. The CDR3 loop spans 16 amino acids. Trimming cost V 2 bases and J 7 bases; bases outside gene matches: 10. The CDR3 region is CATSDSRTGGRQPQHF. DNA for the CDR3: TGTGCCACCAGTGATTCCCGGACAGGCGGAAGACAGCCCCAGCATTTT.

J is TRBJ2-7 and V is TRBV20-1; D not certain. Germline CDR1 reads DFQATT; CDR2 reads SNEGSKA (reference sequence). CDR3 length: 13 residues. V lost 3 bases to trimming and J lost 1 base, with 10 bases between them. Written as DNA, the CDR3 is TGCAGTGCTAGGGCCTTTGCATCCTACGAGCAGTACTTC. As protein: CSARAFASYEQYF.

This clonotype was counted between two and nine times. The V and J genes are TRBV7-9 and TRBJ2-1; D may match TRBD1 or TRBD2 (5 bases each). Trimming took off 0 bases at V and 7 bases at J, with 19 bases between the two ends. CDR1 is SEHNR, CDR2 FQNEAQ, per germline (reference sequence). CDR3 length: 17 amino acids. The CDR3 DNA follows: TGTGCCAGCAGCTTAGCGCGGACGGGAAAGGGGAGAAATGAGCAGTTCTTC. It codes for CASSLARTGKGRNEQFF. Variable domain in full (rest from reference TRBV7-9 and TRBJ2-1): DTGVSQNPRHKITKRGQNVTFRCDPISEHNRLYWYRQTLGQGPEFLTYFQNEAQLEKSRLLSDRFSAERPKGSFSTLEIQRTEQGDSAMYLCASSLARTGKGRNEQFFGPGTRLTVL.

A word on this clonotype: Relative to the germline gene, one junction end is altered; a read error may explain this. CDR3 nucleotides: TGTGCCAGCACCGGGGTCTGGTTGGCCTACGAGCAGTGCTTC. Residues: CASTGVWLAYEQCF. The chain uses TRBV2 and TRBJ2-7; maybe TRBD2 (5 bases). The germline gives CDR1 SNHLY, CDR2 FYNNEI. This CDR3 is built from 14 residues.

Many counts were recorded for this clonotype. This chain joins TRBV2 and TRBJ2-7; D unclear. The germline V gene has CDR1 SNHLY and CDR2 FYNNEI. Trimming shortened V by 2 bases and J by 7 bases, and 6 bases separated the two germline ends. CDR3 length: 11 amino acids. The CDR3 DNA follows: TGTGCCAGCAGTGAAAAATCGGAGCAGTACTTC. It codes for CASSEKSEQYF.

The chain combines TRBV5-1 with TRBJ1-4; a possible D gene is TRBD1 (6 bases). The CDR3 covers 16 residues. Germline V gene data show CDR1 as SGHRS and CDR2 as YFSETQ. Trimming took off 4 bases at V and 7 bases at J, with 20 bases between the two ends. The CDR3 protein is CASSEHGQKGSEKLFF. The CDR3 bases are TGCGCCAGCAGCGAACATGGACAGAAAGGAAGTGAAAAACTGTTTTTT.

This clonotype was detected ten times or more. The chain joins TRBV3-1 to TRBJ2-5; 7 bases agree with TRBD2. After removal of 4 bases from V and 5 bases from J, the junction contained 13 bases not matched to a gene. This CDR3 spans 16 amino acids. The germline V gene encodes CDR1 LGHDT and CDR2 YNNKEL (reference sequence). CDR3 sequence (DNA): TGTGCCAGCAGCCCCCGGGGAGCGGGACGTGGGGAGACCCAGTACTTC. Its translation is CASSPRGAGRGETQYF.

The chain combines TRBV20-1 with TRBJ1-6; D unclear. V was pared by 0 bases and J by 0 bases, with 15 bases between. The germline V gene has CDR1 DFQATT and CDR2 SNEGSKA (reference sequence). The CDR3 spans 18 residues. The CDR3 loop reads CSARDVERISSYNSPLHF. The CDR3 DNA is TGCAGTGCTAGAGATGTGGAAAGAATTAGCTCCTATAATTCACCCCTCCACTTT.

Points on this clonotype: With a much larger clone just one base away, this may be a read error. The chain is built from TRBV7-9 and TRBJ2-7; no clear D gene. The germline V gene encodes CDR1 SEHNR and CDR2 FQNEAQ (reference sequence). This CDR3 comprises 13 residues. The CDR3 reads CANSLDPTYEQYF. The CDR3 coding sequence is TGTGCCAACAGCTTAGACCCCACCTACGAGCAGTACTTC.

This clonotype was seen at least ten times. V and J are TRBV30 and TRBJ2-7, with TRBD2 matching over 7 bases. The CDR3 covers 14 residues. Germline CDR1 reads GTSNPN; CDR2 reads SVGIG (reference sequence). V lost 5 bases and J lost 5; bases outside the gene matches: 12. This chain's CDR3 is CAWCGDATSDEQYF. In nucleotides, the CDR3 is TGTGCCTGGTGTGGGGACGCAACTAGCGACGAGCAGTACTTC.